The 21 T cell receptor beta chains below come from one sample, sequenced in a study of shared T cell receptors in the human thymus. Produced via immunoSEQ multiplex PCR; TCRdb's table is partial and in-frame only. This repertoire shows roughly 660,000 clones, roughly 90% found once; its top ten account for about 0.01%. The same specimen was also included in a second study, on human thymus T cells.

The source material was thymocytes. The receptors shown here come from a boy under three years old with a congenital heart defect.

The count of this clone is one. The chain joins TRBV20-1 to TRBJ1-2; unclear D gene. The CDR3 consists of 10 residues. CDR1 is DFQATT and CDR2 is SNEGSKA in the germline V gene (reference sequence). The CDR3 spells CSAQEDSYTF. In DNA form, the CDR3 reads TGCAGCGCCCAAGAGGATAGCTACACCTTC.

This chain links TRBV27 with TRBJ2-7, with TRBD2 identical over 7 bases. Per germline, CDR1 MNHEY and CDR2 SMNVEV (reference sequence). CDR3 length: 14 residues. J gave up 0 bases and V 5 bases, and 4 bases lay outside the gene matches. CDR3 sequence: CASSRRLASYEQYF. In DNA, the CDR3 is TGTGCCAGCAGTCGTAGACTAGCCTCCTACGAGCAGTACTTC.

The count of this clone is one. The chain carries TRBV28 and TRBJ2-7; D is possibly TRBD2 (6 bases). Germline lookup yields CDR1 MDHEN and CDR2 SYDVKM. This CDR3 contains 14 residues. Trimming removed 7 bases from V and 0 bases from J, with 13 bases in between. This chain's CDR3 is CASTGGTSSYEQYF. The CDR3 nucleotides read TGTGCCAGCACTGGAGGGACGAGCTCCTACGAGCAGTACTTC.

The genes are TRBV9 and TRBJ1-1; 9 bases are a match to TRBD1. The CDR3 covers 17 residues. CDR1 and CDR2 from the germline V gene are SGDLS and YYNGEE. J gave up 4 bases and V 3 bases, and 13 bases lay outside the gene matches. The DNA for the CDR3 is TGTGCCAGCAGCGCCTTAACCCGGGACAGGGTTTCCACTGAAGCTTTCTTT. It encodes CASSALTRDRVSTEAFF.

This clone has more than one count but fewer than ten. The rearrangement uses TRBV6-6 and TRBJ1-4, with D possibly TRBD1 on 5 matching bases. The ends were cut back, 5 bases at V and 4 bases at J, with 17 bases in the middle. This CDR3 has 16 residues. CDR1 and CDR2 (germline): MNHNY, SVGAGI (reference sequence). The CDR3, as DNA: TGTGCCAGCAGTAACCACAACAGGATTTTTAATGAAAAACTGTTTTTT. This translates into CASSNHNRIFNEKLFF.

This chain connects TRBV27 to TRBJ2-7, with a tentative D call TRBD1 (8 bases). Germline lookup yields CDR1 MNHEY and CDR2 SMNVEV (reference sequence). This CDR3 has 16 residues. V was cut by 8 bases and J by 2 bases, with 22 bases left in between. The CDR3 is CASVAQSGTGAYEQYF. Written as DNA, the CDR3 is TGTGCCAGCGTGGCCCAGAGCGGGACAGGAGCCTACGAGCAGTACTTC.

CDR3 DNA sequence: TGTGCCAGCAGCCACCCGCAGGGGGACAATGAGCAGTTCTTC. Protein product: CASSHPQGDNEQFF. The chain links TRBV4-2 to TRBJ2-1; the match to TRBD1 covers 7 bases. CDR1 and CDR2 from the germline V gene are LGHNA and YNFKEQ. This CDR3 contains 14 residues. The J segment lost 5 bases and the V segment lost 3 bases, leaving 4 bases of the junction unmatched.

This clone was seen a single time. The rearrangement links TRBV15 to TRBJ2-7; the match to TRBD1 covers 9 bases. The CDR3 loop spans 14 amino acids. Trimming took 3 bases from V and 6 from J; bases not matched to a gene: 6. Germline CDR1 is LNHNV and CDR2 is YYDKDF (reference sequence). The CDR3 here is CATSSWDRVTEQYF. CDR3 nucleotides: TGTGCCACCAGCAGCTGGGACAGGGTAACCGAGCAGTACTTC.

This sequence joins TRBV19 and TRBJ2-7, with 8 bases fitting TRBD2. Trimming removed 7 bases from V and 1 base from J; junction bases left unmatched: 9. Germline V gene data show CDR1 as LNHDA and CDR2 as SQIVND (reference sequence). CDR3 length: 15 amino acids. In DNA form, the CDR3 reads TGTGCCAGTACCCTCCTAGCGGGCTCTTCCTACGAGCAGTACTTC. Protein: CASTLLAGSSYEQYF.

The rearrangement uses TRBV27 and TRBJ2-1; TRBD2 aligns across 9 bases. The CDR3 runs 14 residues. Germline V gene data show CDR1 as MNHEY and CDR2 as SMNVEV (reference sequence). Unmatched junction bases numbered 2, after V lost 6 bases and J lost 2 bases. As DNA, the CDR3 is TGTGCCAGCAGACTAGCGGGTGCCTACAATGAGCAGTTCTTC. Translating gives CASRLAGAYNEQFF.

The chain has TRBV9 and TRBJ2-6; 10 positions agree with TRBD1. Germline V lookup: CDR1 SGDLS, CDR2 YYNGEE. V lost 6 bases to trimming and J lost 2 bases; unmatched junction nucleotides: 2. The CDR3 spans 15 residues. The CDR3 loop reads CASKGTGAGANVLTF. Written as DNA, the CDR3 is TGTGCCAGCAAGGGGACAGGGGCTGGGGCCAACGTCCTGACTTTC.

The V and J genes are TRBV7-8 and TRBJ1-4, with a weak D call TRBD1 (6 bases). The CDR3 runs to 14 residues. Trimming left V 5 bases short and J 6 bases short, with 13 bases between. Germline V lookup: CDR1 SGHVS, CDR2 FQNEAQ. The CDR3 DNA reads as TGTGCCAGCAGCCACGGACAGCGTGATGAAAAACTGTTTTTT. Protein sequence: CASSHGQRDEKLFF.

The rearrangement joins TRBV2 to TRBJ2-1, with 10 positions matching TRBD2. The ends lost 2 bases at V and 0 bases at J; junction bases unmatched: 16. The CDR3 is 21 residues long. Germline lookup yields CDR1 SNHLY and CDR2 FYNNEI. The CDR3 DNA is TGTGCCAGCAGTGAACGGGCCCAGGGGAAAGCGGGAGGGCCCTCCTACAATGAGCAGTTCTTC. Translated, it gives CASSERAQGKAGGPSYNEQFF.

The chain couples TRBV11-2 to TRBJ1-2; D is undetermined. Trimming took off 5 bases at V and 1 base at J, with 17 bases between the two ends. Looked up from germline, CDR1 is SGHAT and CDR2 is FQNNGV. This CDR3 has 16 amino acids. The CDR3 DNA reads TGTGCCAGCAGCCCCACGAGGAGCCTACATAACTATGGCTACACCTTC. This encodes CASSPTRSLHNYGYTF.

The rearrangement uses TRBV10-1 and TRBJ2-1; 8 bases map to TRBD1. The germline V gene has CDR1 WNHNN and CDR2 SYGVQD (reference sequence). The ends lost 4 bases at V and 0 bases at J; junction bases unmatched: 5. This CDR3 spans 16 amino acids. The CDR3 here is CASSGTGRSSYNEQFF. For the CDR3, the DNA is TGCGCCAGCAGTGGGACAGGGCGAAGCTCCTACAATGAGCAGTTCTTC.

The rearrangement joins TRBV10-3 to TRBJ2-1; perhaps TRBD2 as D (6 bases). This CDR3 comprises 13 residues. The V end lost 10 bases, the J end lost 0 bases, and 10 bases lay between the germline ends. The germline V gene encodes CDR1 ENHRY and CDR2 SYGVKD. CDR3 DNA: TGTGCCACCCGGGGGAGCTCCTACAATGAGCAGTTCTTC. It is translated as CATRGSSYNEQFF.

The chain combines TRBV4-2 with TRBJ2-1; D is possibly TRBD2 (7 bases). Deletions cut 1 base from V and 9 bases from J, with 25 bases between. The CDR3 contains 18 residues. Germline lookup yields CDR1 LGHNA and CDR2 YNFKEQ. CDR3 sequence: CASSQVRGTNPFRGEQFF. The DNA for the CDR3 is TGTGCCAGCAGCCAAGTAAGGGGGACTAACCCCTTTAGGGGTGAGCAGTTCTTC.

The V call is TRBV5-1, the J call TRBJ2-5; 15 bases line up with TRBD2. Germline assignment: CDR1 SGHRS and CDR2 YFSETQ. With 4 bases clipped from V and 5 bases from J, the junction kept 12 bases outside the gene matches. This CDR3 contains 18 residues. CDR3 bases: TGCGCCAGCAGCCCCGGACTAGCGGGAGGGCCCGGGTGGGAGACCCAGTACTTC. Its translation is CASSPGLAGGPGWETQYF.

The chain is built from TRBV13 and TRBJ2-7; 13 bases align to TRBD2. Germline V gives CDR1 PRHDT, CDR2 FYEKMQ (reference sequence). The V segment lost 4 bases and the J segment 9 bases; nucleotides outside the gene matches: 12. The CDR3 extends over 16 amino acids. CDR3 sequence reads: CASSSTRTSGSAGQYF. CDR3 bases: TGTGCCAGCAGCTCGACAAGGACTAGCGGGAGTGCAGGGCAGTACTTC. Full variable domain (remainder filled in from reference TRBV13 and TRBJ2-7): AAGVIQSPRHLIKEKRETATLKCYPIPRHDTVYWYQQGPGQDPQFLISFYEKMQSDKGSIPDRFSAQQFSDYHSELNMSSLELGDSALYFCASSSTRTSGSAGQYFGPGTRLTVT.

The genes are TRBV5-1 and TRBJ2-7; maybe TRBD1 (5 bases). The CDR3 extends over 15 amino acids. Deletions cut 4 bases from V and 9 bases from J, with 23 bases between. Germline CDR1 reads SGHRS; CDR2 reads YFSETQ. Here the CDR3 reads CASSPWGRETGGQYF. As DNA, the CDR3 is TGCGCCAGCAGCCCTTGGGGCAGAGAAACTGGCGGGCAGTACTTC.

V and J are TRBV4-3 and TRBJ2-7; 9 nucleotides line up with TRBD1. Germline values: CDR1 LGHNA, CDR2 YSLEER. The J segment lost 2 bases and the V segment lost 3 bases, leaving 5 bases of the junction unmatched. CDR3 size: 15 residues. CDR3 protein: CASSQQDRGAYEQYF. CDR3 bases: TGCGCCAGCAGCCAGCAGGACAGGGGCGCCTACGAGCAGTACTTC.